A selection of T cell receptor beta chains follows, all from one sample in a study of PD-1 blockade in classical Hodgkin lymphoma. Assay used: immunoSEQ multiplex PCR; TCRdb lists only in-frame clones, some missing. The data contain tens of thousands of clones, 65% to 85% of them singletons. The sample was peripheral blood mononuclear cells (PBMCs), taken before the second cycle of nivolumab. Receptors were obtained from a human donor with classical Hodgkin lymphoma. Both conserved end residues are trimmed from each CDR3. Fields, in order: D gene, V gene, CDR3 protein. The D gene is left open where the match is weak.

.,TRBV15,ATSRLSAAGNTIY
.,TRBV4-2,ASSQGRAGAGSNQPQH
.,TRBV6-1,ASSAYPNAYEQY
.,TRBV7-8,ASSKDVQGTQPQH
TRBD1,TRBV5-1,ASSWDRGQTGELF
.,TRBV18,ASSPPGRMNTGELF
.,TRBV19,ASSITPLSNQPQH
.,TRBV6-5,ASRKFRATNEKLF
.,TRBV5-6,ASSPRGGRGAYEQY
.,TRBV2,ASSEFSGFRYEQY
TRBD1,TRBV15,ATSTTGTGGPYGYT
.,TRBV4-1,ASSQDNQGPAYEQY
.,TRBV30,AWPQGGTGELF
.,TRBV6-5,ASSPRGTYEQY
.,TRBV9,ASSPRGDNSGNEQF
.,TRBV19,ASSIKVWSSNQPQH
TRBD2,TRBV5-6,ASSYGLAGGPYNEQF
.,TRBV6-1,ASSDGGGHIEKLF